This TCR beta chain appears in the sequencing data of a study of type 1 and type 2 diabetes patients. At the level of the study: Participants included type 1 and type 2 diabetes patients plus nondiabetic controls.

PCR was run on genomic DNA. A primer set of 30 forward and 13 reverse primers amplified the CDR3. TCRdb analysed the multiplex PCR reads with MiXCR anew, one entry per CDR3 protein. Found here are approximately 260,000 distinct CDR3 sequences, roughly 50% of them singletons; the top ten hold around 15%. V was trimmed by 8 bases and J by 2 bases, leaving 24 bases between them. The V gene's germline CDR1 is SNHLY and CDR2 FYNNEI. The CDR3 contains 17 residues. Sample: peripheral blood mononuclear cells (PBMCs). The TCR comes from a man younger than 35 with type 2 diabetes. The chain has TRBV2 and TRBJ2-5, with D possibly matching TRBD2 (6 bases). The CDR3 DNA sequence: TGTGCCAGCCCCCACGGAAGGGAGGAGGGTGGTCAAGAGACCCAGTACTTC. Translation: CASPHGREEGGQETQYF.